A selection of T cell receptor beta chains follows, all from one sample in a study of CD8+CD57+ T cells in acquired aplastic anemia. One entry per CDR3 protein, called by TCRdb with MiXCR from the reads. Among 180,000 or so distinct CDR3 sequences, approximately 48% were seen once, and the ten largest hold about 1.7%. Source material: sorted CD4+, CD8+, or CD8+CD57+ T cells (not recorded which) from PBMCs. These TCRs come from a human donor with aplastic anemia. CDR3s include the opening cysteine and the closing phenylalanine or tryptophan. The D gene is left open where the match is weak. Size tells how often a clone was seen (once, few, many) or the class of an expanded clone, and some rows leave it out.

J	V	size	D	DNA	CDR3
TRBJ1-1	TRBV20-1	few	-	TGCAGTGCCGTCCGGGGTGGACAGTTTGAAGCTTTCTTT	CSAVRGGQFEAFF
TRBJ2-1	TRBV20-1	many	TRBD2	TGCAGTGCTATGCGACCAGCGGGGTACAATGAGCAGTTCTTC	CSAMRPAGYNEQFF
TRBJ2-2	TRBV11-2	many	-	TGTGCCAGCAGCTTAGAGGCAGGGGCGGGGAGGCTGTTTTTT	CASSLEAGAGRLFF
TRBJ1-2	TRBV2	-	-	TGTGCCAGTTTTAAAGGGGCGGGACGGATGATAGCTAACTATGGCTACACCTTC	CASFKGAGRMIANYGYTF
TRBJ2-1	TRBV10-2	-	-	TGCGCCAGCAGTGAGCGTAGGAAGAACAATGAGCAGTTCTTC	CASSERRKNNEQFF
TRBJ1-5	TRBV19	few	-	TGTGCCAGTAGTCGGTGGGAATACAATCAGCCCCAGCATTTT	CASSRWEYNQPQHF
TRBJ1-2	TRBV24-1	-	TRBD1	TGTGCCACCAGTGAGTCCCCCGGGACAGGGGGTGCCACTAACTATGGCTACACCTTC	CATSESPGTGGATNYGYTF
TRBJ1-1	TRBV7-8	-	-	TGTGCCAGCAGCATTATGGTAGAGAACACTGAATCTTTCTTT	CASSIMVENTESFF
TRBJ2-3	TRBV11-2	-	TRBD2	TGTGCCTACGATCGGCCGGGACTAGCGGGAGGACACACAGATACGCAGTATTTT	CAYDRPGLAGGHTDTQYF
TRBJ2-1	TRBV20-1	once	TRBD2	TGCAGCGCTAGAGATGGCGGGAGGGCCACGGATGAGCAGTTCTTC	CSARDGGRATDEQFF
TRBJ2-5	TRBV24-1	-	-	TGTGCCACCAGTGATTTAGGGGGAAAAGAGACCCAGTACTTC	CATSDLGGKETQYF
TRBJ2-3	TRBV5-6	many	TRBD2	TGTGCCAGCAGCTTGCTATCTAGCGGGCTTCGCCATACGCAGTATTTT	CASSLLSSGLRHTQYF
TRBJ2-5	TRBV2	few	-	TGTGCCAGCAGCCTAGGGACAGAGACCCAGTACTTC	CASSLGTETQYF
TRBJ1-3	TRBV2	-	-	TGTGCCAGCAGTGGCCGCTATCGCTCTGGAAACACCATATATTTT	CASSGRYRSGNTIYF
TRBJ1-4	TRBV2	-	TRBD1	TGTGCCAGCAGTTCCATGACAGGGCCGGGGGGAAAACTGTTTTTT	CASSSMTGPGGKLFF
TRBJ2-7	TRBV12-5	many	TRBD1	TGTGCTAGTGGCCGAGGACAGGGGAACTACGAGCAGTACTTC	CASGRGQGNYEQYF
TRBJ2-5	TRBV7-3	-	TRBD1	TGTGCCAGCAGCTCCCACATAGGGGGACAGACACAAGAGACCCAGTACTTC	CASSSHIGGQTQETQYF
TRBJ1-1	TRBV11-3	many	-	TGTGCCAGCAGCTTAGATTTTCAGATGAACACTGAAGCTTTCTTT	CASSLDFQMNTEAFF
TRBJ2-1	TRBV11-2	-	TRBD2	TGTGCCAGCAGGAGTAAGCGGGGGGGCCGGGTTGAGCAGTTCTTC	CASRSKRGGRVEQFF
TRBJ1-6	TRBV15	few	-	TGTGCCACCAGCAGAGATTCCTATTCACCCCTCCACTTT	CATSRDSYSPLHF
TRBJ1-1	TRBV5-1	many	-	TGCGCCAGCAGCTTGGACAGCCTAAACACTGAAGCTTTCTTT	CASSLDSLNTEAFF
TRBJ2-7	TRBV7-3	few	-	TGTGCCAGCAGCTTAGGCAGGGAAGGTTCCTACGAGCAGTACTTC	CASSLGREGSYEQYF
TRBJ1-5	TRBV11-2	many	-	TGTGCCAGCAGCTTAGGCGGGGCAGGGACAAGCAATCAGCCCCAGCATTTT	CASSLGGAGTSNQPQHF
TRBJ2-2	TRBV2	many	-	TGTGCCAGCAGTGAGCGAAAGAGCGGGGAGCTGTTTTTT	CASSERKSGELFF
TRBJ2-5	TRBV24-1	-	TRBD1	TGTGCCACCAGTGATTTTTCAAGACAGGGGGCACAAGAGACCCAGTACTTC	CATSDFSRQGAQETQYF
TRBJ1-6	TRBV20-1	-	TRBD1	TGCAGTGCTAGAAAAGGGACAGGGTTTAATTCACCCCTCCACTTT	CSARKGTGFNSPLHF
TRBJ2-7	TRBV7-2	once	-	TGTGCCAGCAGCTTATCAAAGGGCTCCTACGAGCAGTGCTTC	CASSLSKGSYEQCF
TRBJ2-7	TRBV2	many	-	TGTGCCAGCAGCCAGCTCTCAAGGGCGGGGAGTGGGGGCTACGAGCAGTACTTC	CASSQLSRAGSGGYEQYF
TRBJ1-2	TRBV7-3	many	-	TGTGCCAGCAGCTTAACCGGCAGGGAAGTTCGCTACACCTTC	CASSLTGREVRYTF
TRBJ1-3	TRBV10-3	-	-	TGTGCTTCTCTACCCGACAGCTCTGGAAACACCATATATTTT	CASLPDSSGNTIYF
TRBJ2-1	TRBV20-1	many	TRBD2	TGCAGTGCTAGTCCCCTCTCTAGCGGGAGATACAATGAGCAGTTCTTC	CSASPLSSGRYNEQFF
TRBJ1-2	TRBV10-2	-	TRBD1	TGCGCCAGCAGTGAGAAAGGGGGCGATGGCTACACCTTC	CASSEKGGDGYTF
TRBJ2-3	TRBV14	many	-	TGTGCCAGCAGCCAAGATCAGTCCCTGGGGGCAGATACGCAGTATTTT	CASSQDQSLGADTQYF
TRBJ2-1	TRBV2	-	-	TGTGCCAGCAGTGGGGGGAGTGAGCAGTTCTTC	CASSGGSEQFF
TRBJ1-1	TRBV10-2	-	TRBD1	TGCGCCAGCAGTGAGTCGGGGACAGAAGAAGCTTTCTTT	CASSESGTEEAFF
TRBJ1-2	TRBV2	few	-	TGTGCCAGCAGTGAAATGGGAGACACGGGCTACACCTTC	CASSEMGDTGYTF
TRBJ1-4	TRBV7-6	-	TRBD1	TGTGCCAGCAGCAACGACAGGGGGTTTGAAAAACTGTTTTTT	CASSNDRGFEKLFF
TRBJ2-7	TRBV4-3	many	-	TGCGCCAGCAGCCAAGAACTTCGAGGGACGGTTCCCTACGAGCAGTACTTC	CASSQELRGTVPYEQYF
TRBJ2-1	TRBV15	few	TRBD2	TGTGCCACCAGAGCCCATGGCGGGAGGGATTCAGGTGAGCAGTTCTTC	CATRAHGGRDSGEQFF
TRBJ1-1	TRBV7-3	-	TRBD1	TGTGCCAGCAGAGGAGGGGGCGGCACTGAAGCTTTCTTT	CASRGGGGTEAFF
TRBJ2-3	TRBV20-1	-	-	TGCAGTGCGTTCGGGACACGCACGGATACGCAGTGTTTT	CSAFGTRTDTQCF
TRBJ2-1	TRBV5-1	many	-	TGCGCCAGCAGCTTGCGGGCAGGGAAGACAACAAATGAGCAGTTCTTC	CASSLRAGKTTNEQFF
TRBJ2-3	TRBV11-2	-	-	TGTGCCAGCAGCTTAGGGTGGGGGGTAAGCACAGATACGCAGTATTTT	CASSLGWGVSTDTQYF
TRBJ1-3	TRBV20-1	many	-	TGCAGTGTTCTCGACCGGGGGTCTGGAAACACCATATATTTT	CSVLDRGSGNTIYF
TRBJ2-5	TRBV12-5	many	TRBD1	TGTGCTAGTGGTTTCATGACAGGGGTCTACGCGGGGGAGACCCAGTACTTC	CASGFMTGVYAGETQYF
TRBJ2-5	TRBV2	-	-	TGTGCCAGCAGTGAAGGAAGGGGGGAGACCCAGTACTTC	CASSEGRGETQYF
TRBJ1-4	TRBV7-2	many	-	TGTGCCAGCAGCTTTCGCACCGGTCCGGGAGAAAAACTGTTTTTT	CASSFRTGPGEKLFF
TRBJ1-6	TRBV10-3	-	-	TGTGCCTCAGGACAAATGGGCCGGGGAGATTCACCCCTCCACTTT	CASGQMGRGDSPLHF
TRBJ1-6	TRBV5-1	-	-	TGCGCCAGCGGCCGTTGGGGTAGTAATTCACCCCTCCACTTT	CASGRWGSNSPLHF
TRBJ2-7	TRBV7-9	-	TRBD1	TGTGCCAGCAGCCCGGACAGGGGGAGTGGAGAGCAGTACTTC	CASSPDRGSGEQYF
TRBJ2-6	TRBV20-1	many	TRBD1	TGCAGTGCACGGGACAGGGGGCTTTCTGGGGCCAACGTCCTGACTTTC	CSARDRGLSGANVLTF
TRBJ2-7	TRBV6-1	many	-	TGTGCCAGCAGGACTACAAACGACGAGCAGTACTTC	CASRTTNDEQYF
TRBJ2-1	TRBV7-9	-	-	TGTGCCAGCAGCCTCACTCACAATGAGCAGTTCTTC	CASSLTHNEQFF
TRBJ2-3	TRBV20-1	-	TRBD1	TGCAGTGCCGGCCTAGGACAGGGGTTCACAGATACGCAGTATTTT	CSAGLGQGFTDTQYF
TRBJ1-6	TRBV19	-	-	TGTGCCAGCTCAGGAGACGTTGATTCACCCCTCCACTTT	CASSGDVDSPLHF